The rows below give T cell receptor beta chains drawn from one sample of a study of T cell responses to AZD1222 COVID-19 vaccine. The repertoire was sequenced with immunoSEQ multiplex PCR; TCRdb's copy has only in-frame clones and lacks some. The sample comprises tens of thousands of clones, less than 90% of which are singletons, and about 7% rests with the top ten. Sequencing was performed on peripheral blood, taken on day 0 of AZD1222 vaccination. The origin of the receptors is an adult in good health. Each CDR3 is given with its conserved first and last residue. D genes are given only for firm matches. Size tells how often a clone was seen (once, few, many) or the class of an expanded clone, and some rows leave it out.

>TRBJ2-7|-|-|TRBV30
TGTGCCTGGAGTGTAACAGGGTGGGGGGAGCAGTACTTC
CAWSVTGWGEQYF
>TRBJ2-2|once|-|TRBV11-2
TGTGCCAGCAGATTCCCACGACAGGGAGGGAACACCGGGGAGCTGTTTTTT
CASRFPRQGGNTGELFF
>TRBJ1-5|-|TRBD1|TRBV6-5
TGTGCCACCCATTCCGGGACAGATAATCAGCCCCAGCATTTT
CATHSGTDNQPQHF
>TRBJ2-7|once|-|TRBV5-4
TGTGCCAGCAGCTTAAGCGGCTACGAGCAGTACTTC
CASSLSGYEQYF
>TRBJ2-3|-|TRBD2|TRBV27
TGTGCCAGCAGTTTAACTAGCGGGAGAGGTTGGGGAAGCACAGATACGCAGTATTTT
CASSLTSGRGWGSTDTQYF
>TRBJ1-4|-|-|TRBV3-1/TRBV3-2
TGTGCCAGCAGCCAACGCCTACAGACTGAAAAACTGTTTTTT
CASSQRLQTEKLFF
>TRBJ1-1|-|-|TRBV28
TGTGCCAGCAGTTTTGCGGGGACTGAAGCTTTCTTT
CASSFAGTEAFF
>TRBJ1-2|-|-|TRBV5-4
TGTGCCAGCAGCTTTCCAGGGAACAATGGCTACACCTTC
CASSFPGNNGYTF
>TRBJ2-5|-|-|TRBV2
TGTGCCAGCAGTGGGCCGGACCGGCGGAAAGAGACCCAGTACTTC
CASSGPDRRKETQYF
>TRBJ2-6|few|-|TRBV19
TGTGCCAGTAGTGCGACAGCGACTGGGGCCAACGTCCTGACTTTC
CASSATATGANVLTF
>TRBJ2-1|-|-|TRBV12-5
TGTGCTAGTGCCTCGGTGGGCTACTACAATGAGCAGTTCTTC
CASASVGYYNEQFF
>TRBJ2-1|-|TRBD2|TRBV7-3
TGTGCCAGCAGCCCGTTGGGACTAGCGGACAATGAGCAGTTCTTC
CASSPLGLADNEQFF
>TRBJ1-2|-|-|TRBV5-6
TGTGCCAGCAGCCGACGGACCTATGGCTACACCTTC
CASSRRTYGYTF
>TRBJ1-1|-|-|TRBV11-2
TGTGCCAGCAGCTTCACAGGGAACACTGAAGCTTTCTTT
CASSFTGNTEAFF
>TRBJ1-2|-|-|TRBV27
-
CASSTSDRRRGGYTF
>TRBJ2-7|-|-|TRBV6-1
TGTGCCAGCAGTGAGACGGGCCCCTACGAGCAGTACTTC
CASSETGPYEQYF
>TRBJ1-4|-|TRBD1|TRBV27
TGTGCCAGCAGTTTGTTAGGGGGCGGTGAAAAACTGTTTTTT
CASSLLGGGEKLFF
>TRBJ2-1|-|-|TRBV20-1
TGCAGTGCTAGTGAGCGCGTTCTCAGCTCCTACAATGAGCAGTTCTTC
CSASERVLSSYNEQFF
>TRBJ2-2|-|-|TRBV19
TGTGCCAGTAGTATAATACGGAACACCGGGGAGCTGTTTTTT
CASSIIRNTGELFF
>TRBJ1-1|-|-|TRBV27
TGTGCCAGCAGTTTGGGACGGGAGAACACTGAAGCTTTCTTT
CASSLGRENTEAFF
>TRBJ2-1|-|TRBD1|TRBV5-1
TGCGCCAGCAGCTTAGGGGACAGAAACAATGAGCAGTTCTTC
CASSLGDRNNEQFF
>TRBJ1-5|-|-|TRBV6-5
TGTGCCAGCAGTTACTCCGGCGGGGGAGGCAATCAGCCCCAGCATTTT
CASSYSGGGGNQPQHF
>TRBJ2-1|-|TRBD2|TRBV27
TGTGCCAGCAGTCTAAGGCTAGCGGGGCTCTACAATGAGCAGTTCTTC
CASSLRLAGLYNEQFF
>TRBJ1-1|few|-|TRBV27
TGTGCCAGCAGTTTAGGGAAGGGTCCCTCTAACACTGAAGCTTTCTTT
CASSLGKGPSNTEAFF
>TRBJ1-3|-|-|TRBV5-1
TGCGCCAGCAGCTTGGACGGACACCCAAGCTCTGGAAACACCATATATTTT
CASSLDGHPSSGNTIYF
>TRBJ1-1|once|-|TRBV5-1
TGCGCCAGCAGCTTGGGGGACCACACTGAAGCTTTCTTT
CASSLGDHTEAFF
>TRBJ2-5|-|TRBD2|TRBV7-9
TGTGCCAGCAGCTTAAGTCTAGCGGGTGATCAAGAGACCCAGTACTTC
CASSLSLAGDQETQYF
>TRBJ1-1|-|-|TRBV7-2
TGTGCCAGCAGCTTAGGGAAGGAGATGAACACTGAAGCTTTCTTT
CASSLGKEMNTEAFF
>TRBJ2-3|few|-|TRBV9
TGTGCCAGCAGCGCCCTGGATAGCGGCACAGATACGCAGTATTTT
CASSALDSGTDTQYF
>TRBJ2-3|once|-|TRBV10-1
TGCGCCAGCAGTGACGCCAGGGAGGCAGATACGCAGTATTTT
CASSDAREADTQYF
>TRBJ1-2|once|-|TRBV25-1
TGTGCCACCTCGAGGAACTATGGCTACACCTTC
CATSRNYGYTF
>TRBJ2-1|-|-|TRBV28
TGTGCCAGCAGCCAAGATACCCCGGGGGCTGGCTACAATGAGCAGTTCTTC
CASSQDTPGAGYNEQFF
>TRBJ1-4|-|TRBD1|TRBV7-9
TGTGCCAGCAGTGATAACAGGGGATCTAATGAAAAACTGTTTTTT
CASSDNRGSNEKLFF
>TRBJ1-2|-|TRBD1|TRBV5-4
TGTGCCAGCAGCTCACCGGGACAGGGGTCCTATGGCTACACCTTC
CASSSPGQGSYGYTF
>TRBJ2-7|-|TRBD2|TRBV5-1
TGCGCCAGCAGGGGACTAGCGGGTATTAGCTCCTACGAGCAGTACTTC
CASRGLAGISSYEQYF
>TRBJ2-3|-|-|TRBV24-1
TGTGCCACCAGTGATGTCGGTCTAGCGGATACGCAGTATTTT
CATSDVGLADTQYF
>TRBJ2-1|-|-|TRBV3-1/TRBV3-2
TGTGCCAGCAGCATGACTAGTGCCTCCTACAATGAGCAGTTCTTC
CASSMTSASYNEQFF
>TRBJ1-4|-|-|TRBV7-9
TGTGCCAGCAGCGACCGAGACCACAAACTGTTTTTT
CASSDRDHKLFF
>TRBJ2-3|-|TRBD2|TRBV6-5
TGTGCCAGCAGTTCCCCCAGCGGGACCGCCACAGATACGCAGTATTTT
CASSSPSGTATDTQYF
>TRBJ1-4|-|-|TRBV3-1/TRBV3-2
TGTGCCAGCAGCCAAGGACAGAATCCTGGTGATGAAAAACTGTTTTTT
CASSQGQNPGDEKLFF
>TRBJ2-2|-|-|TRBV5-5
TGTGCCAGCAGCTTGAGGGCCCCGAACACCGGGGAGCTGTTTTTT
CASSLRAPNTGELFF
>TRBJ2-1|-|-|TRBV6-4
TGTGCCAGCCCATCTCACAATGAGCAGTTCTTC
CASPSHNEQFF
>TRBJ2-1|-|-|TRBV7-2
TGTGCCAGCAGCTTATTAGGACAAGGTAATCCAGAGCAGTTCTTC
CASSLLGQGNPEQFF
>TRBJ2-1|once|TRBD2|TRBV7-2
TGTGCCAGCAGCTTAGGACTAGCGATCTACAATGAGCAGTTCTTC
CASSLGLAIYNEQFF
>TRBJ1-2|-|-|TRBV19
TGTGCCAGTAGTCTATTGGAAGTACACTATGGCTACACCTTC
CASSLLEVHYGYTF